The rows below give T cell receptor beta chains drawn from one sample of a study of blood T cell repertoires in COVID-19. TCRdb's table, derived via immunoSEQ multiplex PCR, lists solely in-frame clones and lacks some. The profile shows about 57,000 clones, 79% of them singletons. Material for sequencing was peripheral blood. All receptors derive from a human donor in a cohort sampled during active COVID-19. The CDR3 runs from the conserved cysteine through the conserved F or W. D genes are given only for firm matches. Clone sizes are given selectively: once, few, many, or a class where the clone is expanded.

d_gene	j_gene	v_gene	abundance	len	CDR3aa	CDR3nt
TRBD2	TRBJ2-3	TRBV6-2/TRBV6-3	.	15	CASSPGTSWTDTQYF	TGTGCCAGCAGCCCCGGGACTAGCTGGACAGATACGCAGTATTTT
.	TRBJ1-1	TRBV3-1/TRBV3-2	.	16	CASSPYHRVLGTEAFF	TGTGCCAGCAGCCCGTACCACAGGGTTTTGGGCACTGAAGCTTTCTTT
.	TRBJ1-2	TRBV6-5	.	14	CASSTPGQGYGYTF	TGTGCCAGCAGCACCCCGGGACAAGGCTATGGCTACACCTTC
.	TRBJ2-5	TRBV30	.	13	CAWSVQGQETQYF	TGTGCCTGGAGTGTACAGGGACAAGAGACCCAGTACTTC
.	TRBJ2-3	TRBV4-2	.	15	CASSQISGSTDTQYF	TGTGCCAGCAGCCAAATCTCCGGGAGCACAGATACGCAGTATTTT
TRBD2	TRBJ2-7	TRBV5-4	.	15	CASSLPTSGTYEQYF	TGTGCCAGCAGCTTGCCGACTAGCGGGACCTACGAGCAGTACTTC
TRBD1	TRBJ2-1	TRBV29-1	.	14	CSAPDRSSVNEQFF	TGCAGCGCCCCGGACAGGAGTTCCGTCAATGAGCAGTTCTTC
TRBD1	TRBJ2-7	TRBV7-2	.	17	CASSLRTTGVEPYEQYF	TGTGCCAGCAGCTTACGCACTACAGGGGTAGAACCCTACGAGCAGTACTTC
TRBD1	TRBJ2-1	TRBV4-1	.	15	CASSTTGGNYNEQFF	TGCGCCAGCAGCACGACAGGGGGGAACTACAATGAGCAGTTCTTC
TRBD2	TRBJ2-7	TRBV11-3	.	18	CASSLRPATSGVVYEQYF	TGTGCCAGCAGCCTACGCCCCGCTACTAGCGGGGTTGTCTACGAGCAGTACTTC
TRBD2	TRBJ2-1	TRBV2	.	15	CASWRGVAGGGSQFF	TGTGCCAGCTGGCGGGGGGTAGCGGGAGGTGGGTCGCAGTTCTTC
TRBD2	TRBJ2-3	TRBV4-3	.	14	CASSLGGSRDTQYF	TGCGCCAGCAGTCTCGGGGGGAGCAGAGATACGCAGTATTTT
.	TRBJ2-7	TRBV2	.	12	CASNGQTYEQYF	TGTGCCAGCAATGGCCAGACATACGAGCAGTACTTC
.	TRBJ1-1	TRBV11-3	.	14	CASSPRRGNTEAFF	TGTGCCAGCAGCCCCCGCAGGGGGAACACTGAAGCTTTCTTT
TRBD2	TRBJ2-5	TRBV5-4	.	15	CASSFMASGQETQYF	TGTGCCAGCAGCTTCATGGCTAGCGGACAAGAGACCCAGTACTTC
.	TRBJ1-2	TRBV27	.	14	CASSYRDQGYGYTF	TGTGCCAGCAGTTACAGGGATCAGGGCTATGGCTACACCTTC
.	TRBJ1-2	TRBV19	.	13	CASNLQASYGYTF	TGTGCCAGTAATCTACAGGCGAGCTATGGCTACACCTTC
.	TRBJ1-6	TRBV30	.	13	CAWSGTYNSPLHF	TGTGCCTGGAGCGGTACCTATAATTCACCCCTCCACTTT
TRBD1	TRBJ1-2	TRBV5-1	.	12	CASSQTGGGYTF	TGCGCCAGCAGCCAGACAGGGGGTGGCTACACCTTC
TRBD1	TRBJ1-5	TRBV2	.	14	CASSKDRIGQPQHF	TGTGCCAGCAGTAAGGACAGGATCGGCCAGCCCCAGCATTTT
.	TRBJ1-5	TRBV7-2	.	16	CASSLEPVFSNQPQHF	TGTGCCAGCAGCTTAGAACCGGTCTTTAGCAATCAGCCCCAGCATTTT
.	TRBJ1-1	TRBV19	.	14	CASGSRDRDTEAFF	TGTGCCAGTGGGTCGAGGGATAGGGACACTGAAGCTTTCTTT
.	TRBJ2-5	TRBV11-2	.	14	CASSLSGARETQYF	TGTGCCAGCAGCTTATCAGGGGCTCGTGAGACCCAGTACTTC
.	TRBJ2-7	TRBV4-1	many	16	CASSQTPGTSSYEQYF	TGCGCCAGCAGCCAAACGCCCGGGACAAGCTCCTACGAGCAGTACTTC
TRBD2	TRBJ2-2	TRBV9	.	17	CASSVRSAGGLTGELFF	TGTGCCAGCAGCGTTAGATCAGCGGGAGGCCTGACTGGGGAGCTGTTTTTT
TRBD1	TRBJ2-5	TRBV19	.	15	CASSTRQGVGETQYF	TGTGCCAGTAGTACACGACAGGGCGTCGGAGAGACCCAGTACTTC
TRBD2	TRBJ2-2	TRBV27	few	17	CASGYPNLGGKTGELFF	TGTGCCAGCGGGTACCCAAACCTGGGGGGGAAGACCGGGGAGCTGTTTTTT
TRBD2	TRBJ2-5	TRBV6-5	.	15	CASRAGTSGQETQYF	TGTGCCAGCAGGGCCGGGACTAGCGGACAAGAGACCCAGTACTTC